These T cell receptor beta chains were read from a single sample in a study of cytomegalovirus exposure and HLA in healthy donors. Generated by immunoSEQ multiplex PCR, the TCRdb table keeps only in-frame clones and is missing some. The sample table sets out about 55,000 clones. The sequencing input was PBMCs. These receptors came from a man over 45 in good health and CMV-seropositive. The CDR3 runs from the conserved cysteine through the conserved F or W. Each record gives: V gene, CDR3 length, J gene, D gene, CDR3 protein. A D gene is named only where the DNA matches it firmly.

>TRBV19|12|TRBJ1-6|TRBD1
CASGTANSPLHF
>TRBV5-1|14|TRBJ2-5|-
CASTLRDYQETQYF
>TRBV28|12|TRBJ1-5|-
CATRQGNQPQHF
>TRBV6-5|12|TRBJ1-2|-
CASSSPPGGYTF
>TRBV27|14|TRBJ2-7|TRBD2
CASRRAGGPREQYF
>TRBV5-1|15|TRBJ1-3|-
CASSLASDSGNTIYF
>TRBV30|16|TRBJ2-3|TRBD2
CAWSRGGGVGTDTQYF
>TRBV28|14|TRBJ1-2|TRBD1
CASSRGQGRYGYTF
>TRBV5-4|14|TRBJ1-1|TRBD1
CASSPGGRDTEAFF
>TRBV28|13|TRBJ1-1|-
CASSTGRGTEAFF
>TRBV9|14|TRBJ2-7|-
CASSGTPSTGEQYF
>TRBV29-1|14|TRBJ1-1|TRBD1
CSVDKQGGNTEAFF
>TRBV7-3|13|TRBJ2-5|-
CASSSTVQETQYF
>TRBV6-5|13|TRBJ2-7|-
CASSGGGGLEQYF
>TRBV7-2|13|TRBJ1-2|-
CASSLDGRDGYTF
>TRBV7-3|16|TRBJ2-5|TRBD2
CASSLPTTSGQETQYF
>TRBV9|14|TRBJ2-2|TRBD1
CASSTRQGNGELFF
>TRBV2|13|TRBJ2-7|TRBD1
CASTRDRSYEQYF
>TRBV7-9|14|TRBJ2-5|TRBD2
CASSSSGGKETQYF
>TRBV27|14|TRBJ2-5|-
CASSPDSQRETQYF
>TRBV9|15|TRBJ1-1|-
CASSVAGGGGTEAFF
>TRBV4-2|21|TRBJ2-1|TRBD2
CASSQGPPTSGRAVTYNEQFF
>TRBV4-3|17|TRBJ2-1|TRBD2
CASSQGARGTSVRGQFF
>TRBV5-4|14|TRBJ2-7|TRBD2
CASSFGLAEYEQYF
>TRBV4-2|16|TRBJ2-4|TRBD1
CASSQGGQGKGDIQYF
>TRBV28|16|TRBJ2-2|TRBD2
CASTPSGRTNTGELFF
>TRBV5-6|17|TRBJ2-6|TRBD2
CASSLAGGFSGANVLTF
>TRBV6-5|14|TRBJ1-1|TRBD1
CASSYSDRDTEAFF
>TRBV6-1|15|TRBJ2-1|TRBD2
CASCGTSGRRGEQFF
>TRBV5-4|18|TRBJ2-1|-
CASSTRGGGRGTVDEQFF
>TRBV25-1|12|TRBJ1-2|-
CASSDEDYGYTF
>TRBV5-4|16|TRBJ2-7|TRBD1
CASSLNSGTGTYEQYF
>TRBV5-4|15|TRBJ2-1|TRBD2
CASSSPGTSYNEQFF
>TRBV6-5|15|TRBJ1-2|TRBD1
CASSYSPGTGYGYTF
>TRBV5-1|14|TRBJ2-5|TRBD2
CASSFSGMRENQYF
>TRBV9|16|TRBJ2-2|TRBD1
CASSVGGTDATGELFF
>TRBV6-5|13|TRBJ2-1|TRBD1
CASSWGQHNEQFF
>TRBV15|14|TRBJ1-4|TRBD1
CATRDRGPNEKLFF
>TRBV20-1|11|TRBJ2-5|-
CSAVARQTQYF
>TRBV5-1|12|TRBJ1-2|-
CASSQGTYGYTF
>TRBV2|15|TRBJ1-6|TRBD1
CASSMTGLSNSPLHF
>TRBV7-2|14|TRBJ2-7|TRBD1
CASSSRDRGYEQYF
>TRBV7-2|17|TRBJ2-5|TRBD2
CASSPGLAGGPRETQYF
>TRBV19|13|TRBJ1-2|-
CASSNRERYGYTF
>TRBV6-1|14|TRBJ1-2|-
CASSEQGVDYGYTF
>TRBV18|16|TRBJ1-4|-
CASSLNSFRGYEKLFF
>TRBV28|17|TRBJ1-1|TRBD1
CASRTRDRGPKETEAFF
>TRBV7-2|13|TRBJ1-1|-
CASSLRAELEAFF
>TRBV19|16|TRBJ2-2|-
CASSTLETANTGELFF
>TRBV28|16|TRBJ1-5|TRBD1
CASSHRDRVSNQPQHF
>TRBV29-1|14|TRBJ2-1|-
CSSRAGGFHNEQFF